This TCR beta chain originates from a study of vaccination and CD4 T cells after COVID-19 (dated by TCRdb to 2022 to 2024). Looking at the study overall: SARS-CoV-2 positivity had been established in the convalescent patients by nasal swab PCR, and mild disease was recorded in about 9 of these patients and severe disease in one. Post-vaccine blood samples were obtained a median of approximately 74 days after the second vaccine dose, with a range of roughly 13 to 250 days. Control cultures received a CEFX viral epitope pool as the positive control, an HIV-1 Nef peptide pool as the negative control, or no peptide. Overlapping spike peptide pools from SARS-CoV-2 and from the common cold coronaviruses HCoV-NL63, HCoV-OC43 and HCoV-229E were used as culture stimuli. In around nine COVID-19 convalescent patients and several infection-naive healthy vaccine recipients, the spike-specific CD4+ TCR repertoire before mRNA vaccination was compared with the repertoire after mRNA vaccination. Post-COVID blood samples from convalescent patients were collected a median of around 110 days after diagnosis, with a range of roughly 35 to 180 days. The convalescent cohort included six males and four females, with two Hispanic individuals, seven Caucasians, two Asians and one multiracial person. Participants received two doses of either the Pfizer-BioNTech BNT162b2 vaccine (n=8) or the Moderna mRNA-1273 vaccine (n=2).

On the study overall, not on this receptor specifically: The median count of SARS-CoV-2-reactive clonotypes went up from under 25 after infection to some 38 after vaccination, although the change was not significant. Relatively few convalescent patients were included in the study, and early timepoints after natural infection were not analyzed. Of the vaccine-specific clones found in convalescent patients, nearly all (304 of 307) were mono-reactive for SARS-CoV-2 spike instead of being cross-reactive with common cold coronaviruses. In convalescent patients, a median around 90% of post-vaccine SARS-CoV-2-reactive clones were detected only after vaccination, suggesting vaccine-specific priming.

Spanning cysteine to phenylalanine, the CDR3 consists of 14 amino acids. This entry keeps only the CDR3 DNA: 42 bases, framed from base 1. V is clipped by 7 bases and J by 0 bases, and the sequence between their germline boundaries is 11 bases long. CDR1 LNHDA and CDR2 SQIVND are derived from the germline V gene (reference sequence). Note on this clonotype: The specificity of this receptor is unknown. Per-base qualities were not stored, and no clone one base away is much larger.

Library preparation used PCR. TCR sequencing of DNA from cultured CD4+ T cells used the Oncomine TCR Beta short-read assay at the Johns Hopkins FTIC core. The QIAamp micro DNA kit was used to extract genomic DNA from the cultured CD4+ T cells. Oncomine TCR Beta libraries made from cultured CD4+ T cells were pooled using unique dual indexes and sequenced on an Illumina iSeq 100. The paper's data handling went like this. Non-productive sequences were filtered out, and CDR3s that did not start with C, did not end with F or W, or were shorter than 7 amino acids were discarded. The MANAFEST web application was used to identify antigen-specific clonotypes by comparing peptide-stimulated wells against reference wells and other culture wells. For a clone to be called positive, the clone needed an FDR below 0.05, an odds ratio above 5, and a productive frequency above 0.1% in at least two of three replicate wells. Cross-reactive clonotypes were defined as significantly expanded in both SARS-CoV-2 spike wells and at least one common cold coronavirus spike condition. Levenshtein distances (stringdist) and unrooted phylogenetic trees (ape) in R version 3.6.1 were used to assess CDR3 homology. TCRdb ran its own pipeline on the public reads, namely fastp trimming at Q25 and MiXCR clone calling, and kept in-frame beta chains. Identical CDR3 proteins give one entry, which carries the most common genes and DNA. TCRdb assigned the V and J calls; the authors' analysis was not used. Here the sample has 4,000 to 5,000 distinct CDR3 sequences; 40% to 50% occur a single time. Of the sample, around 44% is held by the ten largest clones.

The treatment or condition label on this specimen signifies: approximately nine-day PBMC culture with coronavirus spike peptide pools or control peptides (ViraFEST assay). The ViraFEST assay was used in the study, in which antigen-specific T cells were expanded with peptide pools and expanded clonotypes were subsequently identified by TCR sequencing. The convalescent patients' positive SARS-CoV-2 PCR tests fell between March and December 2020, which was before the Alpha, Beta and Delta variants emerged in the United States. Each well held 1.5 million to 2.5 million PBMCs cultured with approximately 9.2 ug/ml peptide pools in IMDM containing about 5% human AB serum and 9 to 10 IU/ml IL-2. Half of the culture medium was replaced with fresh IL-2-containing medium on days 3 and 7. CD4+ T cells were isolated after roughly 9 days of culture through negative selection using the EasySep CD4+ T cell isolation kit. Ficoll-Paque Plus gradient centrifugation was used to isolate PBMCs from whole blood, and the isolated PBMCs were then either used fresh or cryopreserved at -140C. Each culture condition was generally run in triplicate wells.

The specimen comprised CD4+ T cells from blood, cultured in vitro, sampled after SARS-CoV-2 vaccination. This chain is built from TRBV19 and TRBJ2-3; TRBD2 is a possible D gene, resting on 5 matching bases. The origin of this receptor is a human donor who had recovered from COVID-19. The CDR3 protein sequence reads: CASTSGGSTDTQYF. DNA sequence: TGTGCCAGTACGAGCGGAGGTAGCACAGATACGCAGTATTTT. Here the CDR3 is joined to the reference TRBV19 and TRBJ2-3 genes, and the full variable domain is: DGGITQSPKYLFRKEGQNVTLSCEQNLNHDAMYWYRQDPGQGLRLIYYSQIVNDFQKGDIAEGYSVSREKKESFPLTVTSAQKNPTAFYLCASTSGGSTDTQYFGPGTRLTVL.